This T cell receptor (beta chain) was recovered during a study of shared clonotypes between healthy human individuals. Points from the study as a whole: For sorted subsets, rarefaction showed incomplete sequencing despite large depth. The generation probabilities recorded for non-shared clonotypes fell below those of clonotypes shared by all four donors.

Worth noting for this clone: Its antigen remains unknown.

V was pared by 6 bases and J by 4 bases, with 5 bases of the junction left unmatched. In germline, CDR1 is SNHLY, CDR2 FYNNEI. This CDR3 spans 14 amino acids. The data were produced by immunoSEQ multiplex PCR, yet TCRdb's version contains in-frame clones alone and is incomplete. The repertoire includes about 1 million clones, approximately 72% of them detected once, and approximately 1.5% sits in the top ten. The chain employs TRBV2 and TRBJ1-2; TRBD1 matches 10 bases. Sequencing was performed on memory CD4+ T cells sorted from blood. Subset: CD45RA-negative fraction. The sequence came from a man between 18 and 29 years old in good health. CDR3 amino acids: CASSTGQGSYGYTF. The CDR3, as DNA: TGTGCCAGCAGCACGGGACAGGGGAGCTATGGCTACACCTTC.